The rows below give T cell receptor beta chains drawn from one sample of a study. TCRdb processed the 5' RACE reads anew with MiXCR; each CDR3 protein has one entry. The repertoire holds 20,000 to 25,000 distinct CDR3 sequences, 30% seen once, with 2% to 2.5% in the top ten. The source material was tumor-infiltrating naive CD4+ T cells sorted from the breast tumor. These receptor sequences come from a female donor with breast cancer. Each CDR3 is given with its conserved first and last residue. The D gene is left open where the match is weak. Some rows have no size entry. The others give once, few or many, or a class for an expanded clone.

j_call d_call clone_size v_call cdr3_nt cdr3_aa
TRBJ2-1 TRBD2 many TRBV12-3/TRBV12-4 TGTGCCAGCAGTTCGACTAGCGGGAGTTTGAATGAGCAGTTCTTC CASSSTSGSLNEQFF
TRBJ1-5 . medium-sized TRBV7-8 TGTGCCAGCAGCTTAGCGAGCCCTCAGGTCCTACGGGGCAATCAGCCCCAGCATTTT CASSLASPQVLRGNQPQHF
TRBJ2-7 TRBD1 many TRBV12-3/TRBV12-4 TGTGCCAGCAGTCCCGGACAGGGCTACGAGCAGTACTTC CASSPGQGYEQYF
TRBJ1-2 TRBD1 many TRBV25-1 TGTGCCAGCAGTAAGGGACAGGGTAACTATGGCTACACCTTC CASSKGQGNYGYTF
TRBJ2-7 TRBD2 . TRBV9 TGTGCCAGCAGCGTAGCTCACGGGGGGGCCTACGAGCAGTACTTC CASSVAHGGAYEQYF
TRBJ2-1 . . TRBV6-1 TGTGCCAGCAGTGGGGGGGAGTCGTTCTACAATGAGCAGTTCTTC CASSGGESFYNEQFF
TRBJ1-5 . medium-sized TRBV20-1 TGCAGTGCGACAGACAATCGGGTAAATCAGCCCCAGCATTTT CSATDNRVNQPQHF
TRBJ1-1 TRBD1 few TRBV7-3 TGTGCCAGCAGCCTGGGACAGGGGGCGAACACTGAAGCTTTCTTT CASSLGQGANTEAFF
TRBJ2-1 . . TRBV7-3 TGTGCCAGCAGCTCCCAGACGACCGAGGGGGAATGGTTCTTC CASSSQTTEGEWFF
TRBJ1-5 . . TRBV6-5 TGTGCCAGCAGTTACTCCGGACAGATGAATCAGCCCCAGCATTTT CASSYSGQMNQPQHF
TRBJ2-7 TRBD1 medium-sized TRBV12-5 TGTGCTAGTGGTTTGGTACTTGGACAGGGCATGAACGAGCAGTACTTC CASGLVLGQGMNEQYF
TRBJ1-5 . medium-sized TRBV6-1 TGTGCCAGCAGAAACGGACCAGTTAGCAATCAGCCCCAGCATTTT CASRNGPVSNQPQHF
TRBJ1-5 . . TRBV20-1 TGCAGTGCTAGAGATCGGGGTTGGGACCCCGATAGGTACTATAGCAATCAGCCCCAGCATTTT CSARDRGWDPDRYYSNQPQHF
TRBJ1-1 . many TRBV30 TGTGCCTGGAGTTCAGCTCCCTGGGGGGAAGCTTTCTTT CAWSSAPWGEAFF
TRBJ2-7 TRBD1 many TRBV30 TGTGCCTGGAGCCGGGACAGGAGGTACGAGCAGTACTTC CAWSRDRRYEQYF
TRBJ1-5 TRBD1 many TRBV2 TGTGCCAGCAGGAACAGGGGAGGTCAGCCCCAGCATTTT CASRNRGGQPQHF
TRBJ1-1 . many TRBV5-1 TGCGCCAGCAGTTTGGGGTCCCGGCAGACCGGTACTGAAGCTTTCTTT CASSLGSRQTGTEAFF